The 11 T cell receptor beta chains listed next were all sequenced from one sample in a study of radiation and T cells in renal cell carcinoma. Sequencing used immunoSEQ multiplex PCR; TCRdb keeps in-frame clones, though not all of them. The data contain fewer than 30,000 clones, over 70% of them singletons. Time point described: blood 2 weeks post-SBRT. Treatment described: 15 Gy SBRT to primary tumor, nephrectomy 4 weeks later. This specimen consisted of blood, obtained from a patient whose treatment included radiotherapy and nephrectomy. Receptor source: a man aged 55 to 70 with renal cell carcinoma.

The genes are TRBV5-8 and TRBJ2-3, with no clear D. Trimming cost V 3 bases and J 2 bases, with 16 bases left between them. The CDR3 runs to 16 residues. Germline V gives CDR1 SGHTS, CDR2 YDEGEE. CDR3 sequence (DNA): TGTGCCAGCAGCTCCGGCGGTCGCTCGGTCACAGATACGCAGTATTTT. Translating gives CASSSGGRSVTDTQYF.

CDR3 loop: CASSLGRLYEQYF. CDR3 bases: TGTGCCAGTAGTCTCGGGAGACTTTACGAGCAGTACTTC. The V and J genes are TRBV19 and TRBJ2-7, with a possible D match to TRBD2 (6 bases). The germline V gene encodes CDR1 LNHDA and CDR2 SQIVND (reference sequence). V shed 5 bases and J shed 4 bases, with 12 bases lying between them. The CDR3 spans 13 residues.

The rearrangement uses TRBV6-5 and TRBJ1-2; TRBD1 might be the D (6 bases). Between the trimmed V and J ends, which lost 1 base and 8 bases, there was a span of 11 bases. This CDR3 is built from 13 residues. Germline-derived CDR1 and CDR2 are MNHEY and SVGAGI. In DNA form, the CDR3 reads TGTGCCAGCAGTTACTTGGGGGGCGCAGGCTACACCTTC. It specifies CASSYLGGAGYTF.

CDR3 sequence (DNA): TGCGCCAGCAAGCCCGAAGGGTCTTACAATGAGCAGTTCTTC. It translates to CASKPEGSYNEQFF. The chain couples TRBV5-1 to TRBJ2-1; no clear D. V gave up 6 bases and J gave up 4 bases, with 14 bases separating them. In germline, CDR1 is SGHRS, CDR2 YFSETQ. The CDR3 runs to 14 residues.

V is TRBV6-1 and J is TRBJ2-2; weak D call: TRBD1 (6 bases). Deletions cut 6 bases from V and 3 bases from J, with 11 bases between. CDR3 size: 14 residues. CDR1 and CDR2 from the germline V gene are MNHNS and SASEGT. The CDR3 DNA is TGTGCCAGCAGGCTGGACAGTCACACCGGGGAGCTGTTTTTT. Protein sequence: CASRLDSHTGELFF.

This chain uses TRBV28 with TRBJ1-1; D is perhaps TRBD1 (6 bases). The CDR3 contains 15 residues. Germline V lookup: CDR1 MDHEN, CDR2 SYDVKM. The V gene lost 5 bases and the J gene lost 8 bases, with 21 bases spanning the gap. CDR3 region: CASSSHGGPVPEAFF. CDR3 DNA sequence: TGTGCCAGCAGTAGCCATGGGGGGCCCGTTCCCGAAGCTTTCTTT.

The chain combines TRBV15 with TRBJ1-6; D is unresolved. Trimming removed 8 bases from V and 5 bases from J, with 10 bases in between. From germline, CDR1 is LNHNV and CDR2 YYDKDF (reference sequence). CDR3 size: 13 residues. This CDR3 reads CATGESNNSPLHF. DNA for the CDR3: TGTGCCACCGGAGAGTCTAATAATTCACCCCTCCACTTT.

The rearrangement uses TRBV18 and TRBJ2-7; TRBD2 is a possible D gene (6 bases). V shed 0 bases and J shed 6 bases, with 18 bases lying between them. The CDR3 spans 16 residues. Looked up from germline, CDR1 is KGHSH and CDR2 is LQKENI. The CDR3 protein is CASSPPLGGGGSEQYF. The CDR3 region has the DNA TGTGCCAGCTCACCACCGTTGGGAGGAGGTGGCTCCGAGCAGTACTTC.

This sequence joins TRBV13 and TRBJ2-1, with D perhaps matching TRBD1 (5 bases). The V end lost 5 bases, the J end lost 8 bases, and 28 bases lay between the germline ends. The CDR3 has 18 amino acids. Germline lookup yields CDR1 PRHDT and CDR2 FYEKMQ (reference sequence). The CDR3 nucleotides read TGTGCCAGCAGCGGTAGACGATCGACAGCAGTAAATCGGGATGAGCAGTTCTTC. Translated: CASSGRRSTAVNRDEQFF.

The rearrangement links TRBV29-1 to TRBJ1-2, with a possible D match to TRBD1 (5 bases). Between the trimmed V and J ends, which lost 6 bases and 8 bases, there was a span of 16 bases. Germline assignment: CDR1 SQVTM and CDR2 ANQGSEA. This CDR3 is built from 12 residues. The CDR3 DNA follows: TGCAGCGTCTGGAGGGGTGATCGGGGCTACACCTTC. Its protein product is CSVWRGDRGYTF.

This clone was seen more than once but under ten times. The chain employs TRBV4-1 and TRBJ1-1; D is uncertain. V lost 4 bases to trimming and J lost 3 bases, with 15 bases between them. This CDR3 spans 15 amino acids. Germline CDR1 MGHRA, CDR2 YSYEKL. The DNA for the CDR3 is TGCGCCAGCAGCCTGGCACACGGTGGGGACACTGAAGCTTTCTTT. Protein: CASSLAHGGDTEAFF.